These 21 T cell receptor beta chains share one sample of origin, sequenced in a study of preoperative IRX-2 immunotherapy in early breast cancer. The repertoire was sequenced with immunoSEQ multiplex PCR; TCRdb's copy has only in-frame clones and lacks some. The sample contains 35,000 to 55,000 clones, about 95% of which appear only once. As to treatment: preoperative locoregional IRX-2 cytokine immunotherapy. The sequencing used tumor tissue, collected after IRX-2 immunotherapy. The source is a human donor with breast cancer.

This clone was detected once. The gene calls are TRBV6-1 and TRBJ1-1; no clear D gene. Germline V gene sequence: CDR1 MNHNS, CDR2 SASEGT. V was trimmed by 5 bases and J by 4 bases, leaving 17 bases between them. This CDR3 comprises 15 residues. The CDR3 nucleotides are TGTGCCAGCAGTCCCCGGCTAACCGTGGGCACTGAAGCTTTCTTT. Translating it yields CASSPRLTVGTEAFF.

This chain uses TRBV10-1 with TRBJ2-7; 8 bases map to TRBD1. With V trimmed by 3 bases and J by 6 bases, 4 bases remained unmatched. CDR1 is WNHNN, CDR2 SYGVQD, per germline (reference sequence). This CDR3 region has 13 residues. The CDR3 coding sequence is TGCGCCAGCAGTGACCCGGACAGGGCCGAGCAGTACTTC. This sequence encodes CASSDPDRAEQYF.

V usage is TRBV28 and J usage is TRBJ2-1, with D perhaps TRBD2 (5 bases). The CDR3 runs 14 residues. Deletions cut 2 bases from V and 8 bases from J, with 13 bases between. Germline V lookup: CDR1 MDHEN, CDR2 SYDVKM. The CDR3 DNA sequence: TGTGCCAGCAGTTTACCGGGATGGAGCGATGAGCAGTTCTTC. Translation gives CASSLPGWSDEQFF.

The chain joins TRBV19 to TRBJ2-2; 11 nucleotides align to TRBD2. With 1 base clipped from V and 6 bases from J, the junction kept 7 bases outside the gene matches. Germline V gene sequence: CDR1 LNHDA, CDR2 SQIVND (reference sequence). The CDR3 runs to 17 residues. CDR3 in DNA: TGTGCCAGTAGTATAGGGTGGCTAGCGGGAGGATCCGGGGAGCTGTTTTTT. Translation gives CASSIGWLAGGSGELFF.

This chain uses TRBV7-2 with TRBJ2-7; perhaps TRBD1 as D (6 bases). CDR3 length: 15 residues. Trimming pared 2 bases from V and 6 bases from J, leaving 17 bases between. CDR1 SGHTA and CDR2 FQGNSA come from the germline V gene. CDR3 in DNA: TGTGCCAGCAGCTTATTATTGGGGGCGGGTTTCGAGCAGTACTTC. This sequence encodes CASSLLLGAGFEQYF.

J is TRBJ1-5 and V is TRBV4-2; the D is unclear. CDR3 length: 14 amino acids. Per the germline V gene, CDR1 is LGHNA and CDR2 is YNFKEQ. The V end was cut by 4 bases, the J end by 1 base, with 8 bases between. CDR3 in DNA: TGTGCCAGCAGCCCCCTTCTCAGCAATCAGCCCCAGCATTTT. Amino acid sequence: CASSPLLSNQPQHF.

This chain links TRBV7-2 with TRBJ2-7; 11 nucleotides match TRBD2. The V and J ends lost 2 bases and 1 base, in that order; junction bases with no gene match: 7. The CDR3 is made up of 17 amino acids. Germline CDR1 and CDR2: SGHTA and FQGNSA. The CDR3 nucleotides are TGTGCCAGCAGCTTAAGACCCCTAGCGGGGGGTTCCTACGAGCAGTACTTC. Its protein is CASSLRPLAGGSYEQYF.

The chain employs TRBV7-2 and TRBJ1-5; D ambiguous. Trimming left V 3 bases short and J 6 bases short, with 12 bases between. The CDR3 length is 14 residues. Germline assignment: CDR1 SGHTA and CDR2 FQGNSA. The CDR3 region has the DNA TGTGCCAGCAGCTTGTATTCGGCCCGTCAGCCCCAGCATTTT. It specifies CASSLYSARQPQHF.

Here the CDR3 DNA reads TGTGCCAGCAGCGTTGGCGGGGTGGGACACCTTGAAGAGACCCAGTACTTC. Protein sequence: CASSVGGVGHLEETQYF. J is TRBJ2-5 and V is TRBV2, with D perhaps TRBD1 or TRBD2 (6 bases each). V was shortened by 6 bases and J by 3 bases, with 23 bases between the two germline ends. CDR1 SNHLY and CDR2 FYNNEI come from the germline V gene. CDR3 length: 17 residues.

The chain employs TRBV10-3 and TRBJ1-1; a weak D match, TRBD1 (6 bases). The CDR3 is 14 residues long. V lost 6 bases to trimming and J lost 5 bases, with 16 bases between them. Germline CDR1 and CDR2: ENHRY and SYGVKD. CDR3 sequence reads: CAISLHTQGTEAFF. The CDR3 nucleotides read TGTGCCATCAGCCTGCATACACAGGGTACTGAAGCTTTCTTT.

The chain uses TRBV7-9 and TRBJ2-3, with 8 bases that match TRBD1. This CDR3 contains 17 residues. V shed 3 bases, J shed 2 bases, and the junction held 10 bases outside the gene matches. Germline V gene data show CDR1 as SEHNR and CDR2 as FQNEAQ (reference sequence). The CDR3 protein is CASSFLVGGQDTDTQYF. The CDR3 DNA reads as TGTGCCAGCAGCTTTCTTGTTGGGGGACAGGACACAGATACGCAGTATTTT.

The rearrangement uses TRBV4-2 and TRBJ2-7; D assignment may be TRBD1 or TRBD2 (5 bases each). Per germline, CDR1 LGHNA and CDR2 YNFKEQ. The CDR3 consists of 15 residues. Trimming removed 0 bases at V and 3 bases at J, with 12 bases between. CDR3 coding DNA: TGTGCCAGCAGCCAAGACCCGGGACGGAGCTACGAGCAGTACTTC. Its protein product is CASSQDPGRSYEQYF.

The rearrangement links TRBV7-9 to TRBJ1-4; D is perhaps TRBD1 (6 bases). Trimming shortened V by 4 bases and J by 7 bases, and 16 bases separated the two germline ends. Germline V gene sequence: CDR1 SEHNR, CDR2 FQNEAQ (reference sequence). The CDR3 is made up of 15 amino acids. In DNA, the CDR3 is TGTGCCAGCAGCTCAGTCCGGGACACCAGTGAAAAACTGTTTTTT. It codes for CASSSVRDTSEKLFF.

V usage is TRBV27 and J usage is TRBJ2-3; D may be TRBD1 (5 bases). The length of the CDR3 is 16 residues. Germline V gene sequence: CDR1 MNHEY, CDR2 SMNVEV (reference sequence). The V end lost 1 base, the J end lost 0 bases, and 11 bases lay between the germline ends. Here the CDR3 DNA reads TGTGCCAGCAGTTTATGGACACCTGTCAGCACAGATACGCAGTATTTT. It translates to CASSLWTPVSTDTQYF.

This chain connects TRBV2 to TRBJ2-5; D uncertain. V was cut by 8 bases and J by 5 bases, with 18 bases left in between. Germline V gives CDR1 SNHLY, CDR2 FYNNEI. CDR3 length: 14 residues. The CDR3 is CASGYTDFRETQYF. Here the CDR3 DNA reads TGTGCCAGCGGGTATACTGATTTTCGGGAGACCCAGTACTTC.

V and J are TRBV11-2 and TRBJ2-2; TRBD2 matches 9 bases. From germline, CDR1 is SGHAT and CDR2 FQNNGV. V lost 5 bases to trimming and J lost 6 bases; unmatched junction nucleotides: 10. This CDR3 is built from 16 residues. As DNA, the CDR3 is TGTGCCAGCAGCCTACCACCTAGCGGGACTGCCGGGGAGCTGTTTTTT. Translating it yields CASSLPPSGTAGELFF.

The rearrangement joins TRBV5-8 to TRBJ2-3; no definite D call. The CDR3 is 16 residues long. Germline CDR1 and CDR2: SGHTS and YDEGEE. The ends were cut back, 4 bases at V and 1 base at J, with 16 bases in the middle. CDR3 DNA: TGTGCCAGCAGCCCCCTTGATCACGGTGGCACAGATACGCAGTATTTT. This codes for CASSPLDHGGTDTQYF.

V and J are TRBV2 and TRBJ1-5; D ambiguous. The V gene lost 6 bases and the J gene lost 0 bases, with 6 bases spanning the gap. Germline loops: CDR1 SNHLY, CDR2 FYNNEI. CDR3 size: 13 residues. For the CDR3, the DNA is TGTGCCAGCAGGGCCGATAGCAATCAGCCCCAGCATTTT. It is translated as CASRADSNQPQHF.

The J gene is TRBJ2-1, the V gene TRBV28; no clear D. V gave up 8 bases and J gave up 13 bases, with 12 bases separating them. The length of the CDR3 is 10 residues. Germline assignment: CDR1 MDHEN and CDR2 SYDVKM. CDR3 sequence (DNA): TGTGCCAGCGCCGGGTGGGAACAGTTCTTC. Translation: CASAGWEQFF.

The chain recombines TRBV6-5 with TRBJ1-2; D call uncertain. This CDR3 is 13 amino acids long. Trimming removed 6 bases from V and 7 bases from J, with 15 bases in between. Per the germline V gene, CDR1 is MNHEY and CDR2 is SVGAGI. The CDR3 DNA reads TGTGCCAGCAGGCCATCTGGGCAGGCTGGCTACACCTTC. Translation gives CASRPSGQAGYTF.

The genes are TRBV5-1 and TRBJ2-7, with 8 nucleotides matching TRBD1. Germline assignment: CDR1 SGHRS and CDR2 YFSETQ. With V trimmed by 4 bases and J by 9 bases, 12 bases remained unmatched. This CDR3 comprises 14 residues. The CDR3 nucleotides are TGCGCCAGCAGCCCCCCCGTTGCAGGGGGCCTGCAGTACTTC. This translates into CASSPPVAGGLQYF.